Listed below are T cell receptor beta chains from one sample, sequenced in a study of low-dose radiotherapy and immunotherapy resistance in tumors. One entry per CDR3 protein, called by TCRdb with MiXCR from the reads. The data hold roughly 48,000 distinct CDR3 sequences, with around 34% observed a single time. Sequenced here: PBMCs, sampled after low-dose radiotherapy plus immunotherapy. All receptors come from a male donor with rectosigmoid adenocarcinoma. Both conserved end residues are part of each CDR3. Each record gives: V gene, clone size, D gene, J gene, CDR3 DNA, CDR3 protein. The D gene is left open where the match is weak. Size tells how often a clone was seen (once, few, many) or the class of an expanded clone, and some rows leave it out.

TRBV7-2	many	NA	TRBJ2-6	TGTGCCAGCACCAGACTAAGCTCTGGGGCCAACGTCCTGACTTTC	CASTRLSSGANVLTF
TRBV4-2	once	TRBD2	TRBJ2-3	TGTGCCAGCAGCCAAGGCGGGGGACGGGGCCCACACACGGATACGCAGTATTTT	CASSQGGGRGPHTDTQYF
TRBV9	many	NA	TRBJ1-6	TGTGCCAGCAGCACCGAGGGGGGGTGGAATTCACCCCTCCACTTT	CASSTEGGWNSPLHF
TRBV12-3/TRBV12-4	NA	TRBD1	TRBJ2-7	TGTGCCAGCAGCTCCGGGACAGTCTACGAGCAGTACTTC	CASSSGTVYEQYF
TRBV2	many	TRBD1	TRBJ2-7	TGTGCCAGCCTAAGGGACAGGGGGCTTCACGAGCAGTACTTC	CASLRDRGLHEQYF
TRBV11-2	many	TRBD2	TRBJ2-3	TGTGCCAGCAGCTTAGCCGGACTAGCGGGTATCATTGATACGCAGTATTTT	CASSLAGLAGIIDTQYF
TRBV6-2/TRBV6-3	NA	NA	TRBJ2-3	TGTGCCAGCAGTTACTCGGACATCACAGATACGCAGTATTTT	CASSYSDITDTQYF
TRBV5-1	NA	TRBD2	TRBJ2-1	TGCGCCAGCAGCTCCAGACTAGCGGGAGGGCCTGAGCAGTTCTTC	CASSSRLAGGPEQFF
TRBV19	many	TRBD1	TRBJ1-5	TGTGCCAGTACATTCGGACAGGTCGGTCAGCCCCAGCATTTT	CASTFGQVGQPQHF
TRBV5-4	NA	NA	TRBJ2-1	TGTGCCAGCAGCTTGCCCGGGAATGAGCAGTTCTTC	CASSLPGNEQFF
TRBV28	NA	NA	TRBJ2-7	TGTGCCAGCAGTCCCGGGGGGCTTGTCCACGAGCAGTACTTC	CASSPGGLVHEQYF
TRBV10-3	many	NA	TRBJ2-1	TGTGCCATCAGTGAGTCATCGGCGCGGGATGAGCAGTTCTTC	CAISESSARDEQFF
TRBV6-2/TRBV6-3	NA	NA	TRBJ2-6	TGTGCCAGCAGTTATGACTCTGGGGCCAACGTCCTGACTTTC	CASSYDSGANVLTF
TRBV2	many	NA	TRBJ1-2	TGTGCCAGCAGTGCGTGGCAGGACCACAACTATGGCTACACCTTC	CASSAWQDHNYGYTF
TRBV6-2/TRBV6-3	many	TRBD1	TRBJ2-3	TGTGCCAGCCGGGACAGGAACACAGATACGCAGTATTTT	CASRDRNTDTQYF
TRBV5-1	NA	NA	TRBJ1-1	TGCGCCAGCAGCTTGCCAGGCGGGGCGCGGAACACTGAAGCTTTCTTT	CASSLPGGARNTEAFF
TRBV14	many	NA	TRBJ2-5	TGTGCCAGCAGCCCCGAAGGGGAGACCCAGTACTTC	CASSPEGETQYF
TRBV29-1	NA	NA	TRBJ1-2	TGCAGCGTTGAGGGGGCGGCAGGGGTGGGCTATGGCTACACCTTC	CSVEGAAGVGYGYTF
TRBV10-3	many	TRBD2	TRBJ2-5	TGTGCCATCAGTACTCCGTGGACTAGCGGGGGTGGAGAGACCCAGTACTTC	CAISTPWTSGGGETQYF
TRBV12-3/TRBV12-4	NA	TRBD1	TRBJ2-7	TGTGCCAGCGGGACAGGACCTGGTCTAGAGCAGTACTTC	CASGTGPGLEQYF
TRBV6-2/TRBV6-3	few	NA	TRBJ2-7	TGTGCCAGCACCTTAGGCCTCGAGCAGTACTTC	CASTLGLEQYF
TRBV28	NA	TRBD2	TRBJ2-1	TGTGTCAGCAGGCCCACTAGCGCTCGCTCCTACAATGAGCAGTTCTTC	CVSRPTSARSYNEQFF
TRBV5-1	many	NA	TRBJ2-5	TGCGCCAGCAGCTTGGTTAACAGGGCCCAAGAGACCCAGTACTTC	CASSLVNRAQETQYF
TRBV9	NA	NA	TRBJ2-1	TGTGCCAGCAGCCCCGAGGTAATGACTGAGCAGTTCTTC	CASSPEVMTEQFF
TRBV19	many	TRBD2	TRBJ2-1	TGTGCCACCTCATGGGGCGGGAGGAGCTCCTACAATGAGCAGTTCTTC	CATSWGGRSSYNEQFF
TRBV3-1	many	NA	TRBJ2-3	TGTGCCAGCAGCCTCATAGCGGCGGCCCCGGATACGCAGTATTTT	CASSLIAAAPDTQYF
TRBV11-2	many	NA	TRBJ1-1	TGTGCCAGCAGCTCAATATTACAGGGCGGGGGGACTGAAGCTTTCTTT	CASSSILQGGGTEAFF
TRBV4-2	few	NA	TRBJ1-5	TGTGCCAGCAGCCAAGCGGCAGGGGAGAGCAATCAGCCCCAGCATTTT	CASSQAAGESNQPQHF
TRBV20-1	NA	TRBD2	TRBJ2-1	TGCAGTGCTCGCAAGACTAGCGGGAATTACAATGAGCAGTTCTTC	CSARKTSGNYNEQFF
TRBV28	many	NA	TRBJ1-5	TGTGCCAGCGCCGACCGACAGCCCCAGCATTTT	CASADRQPQHF
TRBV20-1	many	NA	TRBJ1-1	TGCAGTGCCATTACCGGGACCGAAGGGTCTGGAGCTTTCTTT	CSAITGTEGSGAFF
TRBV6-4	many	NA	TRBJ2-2	TGTGCCAGCAGTGATGTAATAGGACAAAACACCGGGGAGCTGTTTTTT	CASSDVIGQNTGELFF
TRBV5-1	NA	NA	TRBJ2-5	TGCGCCAGCAGGACCGGACTAGGGGGTCAGGGGGAGACCCAGTACTTC	CASRTGLGGQGETQYF
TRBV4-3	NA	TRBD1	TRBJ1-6	TGCGCCAGCAGCCAAGTTACCGGGACAGGGTGGAATTCACCCCTCCACTTT	CASSQVTGTGWNSPLHF
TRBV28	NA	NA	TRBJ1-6	TGTGCCAGCAGTCTTCCCGGGACTCCACCTTCACCCCTCCACTTT	CASSLPGTPPSPLHF
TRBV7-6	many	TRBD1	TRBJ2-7	TGTGCCAGCAGCCCCTCCCGACAGGGAAAAGGGGAGCAGTACTTC	CASSPSRQGKGEQYF
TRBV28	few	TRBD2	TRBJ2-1	TGTGCCAGCAGTTCCCCTAGCGGGGGGGCGAGCTCCTACAATGAGCAGTTCTTC	CASSSPSGGASSYNEQFF
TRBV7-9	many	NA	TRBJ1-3	TGTGCCAGCAGCGGTAATTCTGGAAACACCATATATTTT	CASSGNSGNTIYF
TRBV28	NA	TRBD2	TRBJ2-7	TGTGCCAGCAGTTTATGGACTAGCGGGAGTACTTACGAGCAGTACTTC	CASSLWTSGSTYEQYF
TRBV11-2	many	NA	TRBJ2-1	TGTGCCAGCTCACATATAGGTCGAGAGCAGTTCTTC	CASSHIGREQFF
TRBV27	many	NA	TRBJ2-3	TGTGCCAGCAGTACCCCCGTCACAGATACGCAGTATTTT	CASSTPVTDTQYF
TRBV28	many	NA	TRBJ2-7	TGTGCCAGCAGTTTAGAAGGGACCTACGGGTACTTC	CASSLEGTYGYF
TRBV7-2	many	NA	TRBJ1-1	TGTGCCAGCATAAAACTCGATCTAATGAACACTGAAGCTTTCTTT	CASIKLDLMNTEAFF
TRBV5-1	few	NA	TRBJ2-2	TGCGCCACCCGCGGGGGCGGAAGCAACACCGGGGAGCTGTTTTTT	CATRGGGSNTGELFF
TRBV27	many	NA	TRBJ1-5	TGTGCCACCCAGGGGCAAGGCAGCAATCAGCCCCAGCATTTT	CATQGQGSNQPQHF